This T cell receptor beta chain was retrieved from a study of blood T cell repertoires in COVID-19. Here immunoSEQ multiplex PCR was the method, and the copy in TCRdb shows in-frame clones only, minus some. The table lists about 230,000 clones, around four fifths of them singletons. This CDR3 comprises 12 residues. Trimming took off 11 bases at V and 5 bases at J, with 16 bases between the two ends. Germline CDR1 reads SNHLY; CDR2 reads FYNNEI. This chain connects TRBV2 to TRBJ2-7, with a weak D call TRBD2 (7 bases). This TCR came from a woman in her 70s with active or convalescent COVID-19. Input material: peripheral blood. CDR3 protein: CAGEGTGNEQYF. CDR3 in DNA: TGTGCCGGGGAGGGAACAGGGAACGAGCAGTACTTC. The full variable domain, in which reference TRBV2 and TRBJ2-7 provide the parts outside the CDR3, is EPEVTQTPSHQVTQMGQEVILRCVPISNHLYFYWYRQILGQKVEFLVSFYNNEISEKSEIFDDQFSVERPDGSNFTLKIRSTKLEDSAMYFCAGEGTGNEQYFGPGTRLTVT.